This passage covers 15 T cell receptor beta chains from one sample sequenced in a study of T cells in narcolepsy (dated by TCRdb to 2017 to 2018). Libraries were built with the immunoSEQ multiplex PCR assay. TCRdb stores this immuneACCESS table with in-frame sequences only. Part of the clones is absent; in the studies checked, under half of the shortfall reflects unresolved V genes, and no reason is known for the rest. This sample holds about 32,000 clones; around 77% were observed only once. The biggest ten clones account for around 3.8% of the sample. Input material: memory (CD45RA-) CD4+ T cells from blood. The cell subset or site label for this specimen denotes: memory T cells sorted ex vivo from peripheral blood. These TCRs come from a human donor in good health.

This chain joins TRBV9 and TRBJ2-1, with 10 bases fitting TRBD2. Germline V gives CDR1 SGDLS, CDR2 YYNGEE. This CDR3 spans 15 amino acids. V dropped 1 base and J dropped 4; count of bases not matched to a gene: 2. CDR3 amino acids: CASSVKAGGYNEQFF. In nucleotides, the CDR3 is TGTGCCAGCAGCGTAAAAGCGGGAGGGTACAATGAGCAGTTCTTC.

This rearrangement joins TRBV6-1 to TRBJ1-2, with 10 bases lining up with TRBD1. This CDR3 has 13 residues. Germline trimming cut 7 bases from V and 7 bases from J; bases unmatched to any gene: 6. Germline V CDR1 and CDR2: MNHNS, SASEGT. The CDR3, as DNA: TGTGCCAGCAAACCGGGACAGGGGTTTGGCTACACCTTC. Translating it yields CASKPGQGFGYTF.

The chain links TRBV6-6 to TRBJ2-7, with TRBD1 identical over 10 bases. The J segment lost 3 bases and the V segment lost 10 bases, leaving 6 bases of the junction unmatched. Germline CDR1 is MNHNY and CDR2 is SVGAGI (reference sequence). CDR3 length equals 13 residues. In DNA form, the CDR3 reads TGTGCCATCGGGGACAGGGGTTTCTACGAGCAGTACTTC. This translates into CAIGDRGFYEQYF.

The chain couples TRBV7-3 to TRBJ2-1; 7 bases are a match to TRBD1. CDR3 size: 13 residues. Unmatched junction bases numbered 3, after V lost 1 base and J lost 9 bases. Germline CDR1 reads SGHTA; CDR2 reads FQGTGA. The CDR3 protein is CASSLNTGAEQFF. In nucleotides, the CDR3 is TGTGCCAGCAGCTTAAATACAGGGGCTGAGCAGTTCTTC.

The chain uses TRBV7-8 and TRBJ2-7; the D is unclear. Trimming shortened V by 3 bases and J by 4 bases, and 16 bases separated the two germline ends. The germline V gene has CDR1 SGHVS and CDR2 FQNEAQ. The CDR3 is made up of 15 amino acids. For the CDR3, the DNA is TGTGCCAGCAGCTTCATGCCCGGCAGTGAGTACGAGCAGTACTTC. Encoded protein: CASSFMPGSEYEQYF. Variable domain in full (rest from reference TRBV7-8 and TRBJ2-7): GAGVSQSPRYKVAKRGQDVALRCDPISGHVSLFWYQQALGQGPEFLTYFQNEAQLDKSGLPSDRFFAERPEGSVSTLKIQRTQQEDSAVYLCASSFMPGSEYEQYFGPGTRLTVT.

This clone was seen just once. V and J are TRBV6-1 and TRBJ1-1, with TRBD1 identical over 9 bases. With 6 bases clipped from V and 6 bases from J, the junction kept 5 bases outside the gene matches. CDR1 and CDR2 (germline): MNHNS, SASEGT. The CDR3 is 13 amino acids. The CDR3 DNA reads TGTGCCAGCAGCCCTAGGGACAGGGCTGAAGCTTTCTTT. Residues: CASSPRDRAEAFF.

This sequence joins TRBV27 and TRBJ1-2; the match to TRBD1 covers 10 bases. Germline CDR1 and CDR2: MNHEY and SMNVEV (reference sequence). The CDR3 consists of 15 residues. V lost 2 bases and J lost 8; bases outside the gene matches: 8. The CDR3 DNA reads TGTGCCAGCAGTTTAACTCGGACAGGGGGTAGCGGCTACACCTTC. The encoded protein is CASSLTRTGGSGYTF.

This chain joins TRBV7-9 and TRBJ2-5; D might be TRBD1 (6 bases). The V gene's germline CDR1 is SEHNR and CDR2 FQNEAQ (reference sequence). Trimming removed 0 bases at V and 1 base at J, with 9 bases between. There are 15 residues in the CDR3. This chain's CDR3 is CASSLAGTFQETQYF. DNA of the CDR3: TGTGCCAGCAGCTTAGCCGGGACATTCCAAGAGACCCAGTACTTC.

This chain links TRBV5-5 with TRBJ2-7; possibly TRBD2 for D (6 bases). V was shortened by 1 base and J by 0 bases, with 8 bases between the two germline ends. The CDR3 has 14 residues. Germline V gene lookup returns CDR1 SGHKS and CDR2 YYEKEE (reference sequence). CDR3 DNA: TGTGCCAGCAGCTTGTACGGGAGCTCCTACGAGCAGTACTTC. It translates to CASSLYGSSYEQYF.

The rearrangement uses TRBV5-4 and TRBJ2-4; 10 bases line up with TRBD1. The germline CDR1 and CDR2 sequences are SGHNT and YYREEE (reference sequence). The CDR3 extends over 20 amino acids. With V trimmed by 0 bases and J by 0 bases, 12 bases remained unmatched. In DNA form, the CDR3 reads TGTGCCAGCAGCTTGGGAGGCGGGACAGGGGTAAGACTAGCCAAAAACATTCAGTACTTC. It specifies CASSLGGGTGVRLAKNIQYF.

Comments on this clone: Distinct nucleotide sequences in the sample also encode this CDR3. DNA of the CDR3: TGTGCCTGGAGTGTGGAAGCTAACTATGGCTACACCTTC. It is translated as CAWSVEANYGYTF. The J gene is TRBJ1-2, the V gene TRBV30, with no clear D. CDR1 and CDR2 (germline): GTSNPN, SVGIG (reference sequence). The V end was cut by 0 bases, the J end by 0 bases, with 5 bases between. The CDR3 has 13 amino acids.

The chain recombines TRBV10-2 with TRBJ2-7; 7 nucleotides agree with TRBD2. The CDR3 contains 18 residues. V lost 0 bases and J lost 3; bases outside the gene matches: 14. Germline assignment: CDR1 WSHSY and CDR2 SAAADI. This chain's CDR3 is CASSESAGEGGVIYEQYF. CDR3 sequence (DNA): TGCGCCAGCAGTGAGTCAGCTGGGGAGGGAGGGGTCATCTACGAGCAGTACTTC.

The J gene is TRBJ1-1, the V gene TRBV11-3, with no clear D. CDR3 length: 13 residues. V lost 1 base to trimming and J lost 5 bases, with 8 bases between them. Looked up from germline, CDR1 is SGHNT and CDR2 is YENEEA. DNA of the CDR3: TGTGCCAGCAGCTTAGGTGTAGCGACTGAAGCTTTCTTT. Residues: CASSLGVATEAFF.

There are a few counts of this clone. J is TRBJ2-7 and V is TRBV14; no reliable D call. The V end was cut by 0 bases, the J end by 2 bases, with 11 bases between. Looked up from germline, CDR1 is SGHDN and CDR2 is FVKESK. The CDR3 runs 15 residues. The CDR3 spells CASSQELGRAYEQYF. The CDR3 region has the DNA TGTGCCAGCAGCCAAGAATTGGGAAGGGCCTACGAGCAGTACTTC.

This chain connects TRBV11-3 to TRBJ2-7; D remains ambiguous. The CDR3 is 13 amino acids. Germline V gives CDR1 SGHNT, CDR2 YENEEA. The V gene lost 5 bases and the J gene lost 0 bases, with 8 bases spanning the gap. The CDR3 nucleotides read TGTGCCAGCAGCCACGGGTCCTCCTACGAGCAGTACTTC. Translating gives CASSHGSSYEQYF.